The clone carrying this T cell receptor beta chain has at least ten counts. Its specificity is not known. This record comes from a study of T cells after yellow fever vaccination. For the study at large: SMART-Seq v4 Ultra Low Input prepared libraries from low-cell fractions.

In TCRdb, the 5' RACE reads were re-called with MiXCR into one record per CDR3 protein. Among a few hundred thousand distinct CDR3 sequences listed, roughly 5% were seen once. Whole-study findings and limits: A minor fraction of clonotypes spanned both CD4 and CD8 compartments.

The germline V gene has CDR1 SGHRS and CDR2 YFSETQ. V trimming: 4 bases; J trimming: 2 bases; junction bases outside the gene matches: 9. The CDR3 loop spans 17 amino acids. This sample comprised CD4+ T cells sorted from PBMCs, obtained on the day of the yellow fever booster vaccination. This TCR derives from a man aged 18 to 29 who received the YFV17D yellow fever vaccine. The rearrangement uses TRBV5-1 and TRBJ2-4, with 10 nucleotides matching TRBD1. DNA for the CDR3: TGCGCCAGCAGCCCCCGGGACAGGGGACTCTCCAAAAACATTCAGTACTTC. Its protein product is CASSPRDRGLSKNIQYF.